The rows below give T cell receptor beta chains drawn from one sample of a study of OX40 agonist ivuxolimab in advanced cancers. Assay: immunoSEQ multiplex PCR; the TCRdb copy retains only in-frame clones and omits some. This repertoire shows approximately 25,000 clones, about three quarters found once; its top ten account for 15% to 20%. The sample consisted of CD4+ or CD8+ T cells sorted from blood, taken in a trial of the OX40 agonist ivuxolimab. The receptor set was obtained from an adult with an advanced solid tumor such as melanoma, head and neck, liver or kidney cancer. Each CDR3 is given without its conserved first and last residue. Each record gives: D gene, V gene, J gene, CDR3 length, CDR3 protein. A D gene is named only where the DNA matches it firmly.

>TRBD1|TRBV9|TRBJ2-5|12
ASSAGQGAYTQY
>.|TRBV7-3|TRBJ1-1|12
ASSLNPRNTEAF
>.|TRBV19|TRBJ2-1|14
ASSIEGGSSYNEQF
>TRBD1|TRBV28|TRBJ2-1|11
ASRRTGFYEQF
>.|TRBV6-7|.|10
ASSYREYEQY
>.|TRBV27|TRBJ2-1|13
ASTVAFGANNEQF
>.|TRBV10-2|TRBJ2-5|12
ASSEFRAKSTQY
>.|TRBV5-5|TRBJ1-2|14
ASSETQVLLSYGYT
>TRBD2|TRBV11-1|TRBJ2-2|12
ASTFSGSTGELF
>.|TRBV7-2|TRBJ2-3|13
ASSFLQSLTDTQY
>.|TRBV7-2|TRBJ2-6|14
ASSLARVSGANVLT
>.|TRBV10-3|TRBJ2-5|13
AISESWGVGETQY
>.|TRBV6-5|TRBJ1-2|13
ASSYSNRAKGGYT
>.|TRBV5-8|TRBJ2-1|10
ASSLLGDEQF
>.|TRBV6-5|TRBJ1-6|13
ASSYSGDGNSPLH
>.|TRBV20-1|TRBJ1-1|8
SARPTEAF
>.|TRBV6-5|TRBJ2-3|12
ASSPPDSTDTQY
>.|TRBV7-9|TRBJ2-5|13
ASSPRGLPQETQY
>.|TRBV7-3|TRBJ1-2|13
ASSLGFGNPDGYT
>TRBD2|TRBV6-6|TRBJ2-5|12
AATAGGPIVSQY
>TRBD2|TRBV7-2|TRBJ2-1|14
ASSSSGGSSYNEQF
>.|TRBV7-6|TRBJ2-7|12
ASSQQEGGYEQY
>.|TRBV5-1|TRBJ2-6|13
ASSSTVLGANVLT
>TRBD1|TRBV6-5|TRBJ1-1|10
ASSPGGTEAF
>.|TRBV5-1|TRBJ1-1|12
ASAPRAGITEAF
>.|TRBV19|TRBJ1-5|10
ASSDTNQPQH
>.|TRBV21-1|TRBJ1-6|14
ASSKRKGACDSPLH
>.|TRBV5-4|TRBJ2-5|12
ASSLVGKEETQY
>TRBD1|TRBV7-9|TRBJ2-2|14
ASSHLDRGDGGELF
>.|TRBV5-6|TRBJ2-7|12
ASSLGQSNYEQY
>.|TRBV2|TRBJ1-1|10
ASSVGGTEAF
>TRBD1|TRBV4-1|TRBJ1-2|13
ASSLGQGADYGYT
>.|TRBV7-9|TRBJ2-1|14
ASSLSGGQAYNEQF
>.|TRBV7-3|TRBJ2-7|9
ASSNGREQY
>.|TRBV7-2|TRBJ2-1|11
ASSFDRDNEQF
>.|TRBV21-1|TRBJ1-6|18
ASSKVLGQEGCSYNSPLH
>.|TRBV28|TRBJ2-7|15
ASSLPLGVAATYEQY
>TRBD1|TRBV6-1|TRBJ1-2|13
ASSDPGTVNYGYT
>.|TRBV2|TRBJ2-7|11
ASSEVRGYEQY
>TRBD2|TRBV7-3|TRBJ2-1|15
ASSKGLAGGPGNEQF
>.|TRBV11-3|TRBJ2-7|11
ASSRRRGSEQY
>TRBD1|TRBV19|TRBJ1-2|11
ASSTTGGAGYT
>.|TRBV6-5|TRBJ2-5|11
ASSRRPTGEQY
>.|TRBV28|TRBJ2-7|12
ASSFGGGEYEQY
>.|TRBV7-2|TRBJ2-7|12
ASSLVGGASEQY
>.|TRBV4-2|TRBJ2-5|13
ASSQKWAAGETQY
>TRBD2|TRBV5-3|TRBJ2-1|13
ARGLAGEWYNEQF
>.|TRBV15|TRBJ2-7|12
ATRRWGSTYEQY
>TRBD1|TRBV11-2|TRBJ2-1|13
ASSGGTGESNEQF